This T cell receptor (beta chain) emerged from a study of CD8 T cells in ankylosing spondylitis. Trimming pared 6 bases from V and 3 bases from J, leaving 15 bases between. The CDR3 is 13 residues long. From germline, CDR1 is DFQATT and CDR2 SNEGSKA (reference sequence). Using quantitative 5'-RACE with molecular barcodes, the authors made TCR beta libraries. TCRdb itself ran the 5' RACE reads through MiXCR, one entry per CDR3 protein. The repertoire consists of hundreds of thousands of distinct CDR3 sequences, with roughly 10% occurring once and the leading ten covering 0.45% to 0.6%. Whole-study findings and limits: Clones linked with disease were CD8+ and fairly uncommon in the peripheral blood. Characteristic, it appeared, of ankylosing spondylitis blood was a TCR beta motif of fewer than 10 highly homologous variants.

There are many counts of this clonotype. The antigen remains undetermined. The sequenced material came from blood, either unsorted or a sorted T cell fraction (not recorded which). The clonotype comes from a male donor with ankylosing spondylitis. The chain links TRBV20-1 to TRBJ2-7, with D tentatively TRBD1 (6 bases). CDR3 amino acids: CSAHRGSSYEQYF. The CDR3 nucleotides read TGCAGTGCCCATAGGGGGTCTAGCTACGAGCAGTACTTC.